This TCR beta chain derives from a study of CD8+CD57+ T cells in acquired aplastic anemia. In the study overall: DNA recovered from sorted CD4+ and CD8+ cells had a mean of roughly 3 ug. Study conclusions and caveats: Found in both controls and patients were some 31 CD8+ CDR3 sequences. Patients and healthy controls showed no significant CD8+ Simpson's diversity difference.

The CDR3 is made up of 15 amino acids. V lost 2 bases, J lost 7 bases, and 5 bases stayed unmatched. CDR1 and CDR2 (germline): SGHVS, FNYEAQ. It was genomic DNA that served as the template for profiling TCR beta VDJ and CDR3. TCRdb ran MiXCR on the reads and lists one entry per CDR3 protein. The table lists 150,000 to 200,000 distinct CDR3 sequences, under 70% of them singletons, with just over 45% in the top ten. This clonotype has a count of ten or more. Its matching antigen is unknown. The sequence came from a human donor with severe aplastic anemia or a healthy control (not recorded which). The chain combines TRBV7-6 with TRBJ2-1, with TRBD2 matching over 10 bases. The material sequenced was sorted CD4+, CD8+, or CD8+CD57+ T cells (not recorded which) from PBMCs. The CDR3, as DNA: TGTGCCAGCAGCTTATTAACTAGCGGGGAGAATGAGCAGTTCTTC. Translating it yields CASSLLTSGENEQFF. Together with reference TRBV7-6 and TRBJ2-1, the CDR3 gives the full variable domain: GAGVSQSPRYKVTKRGQDVALRCDPISGHVSLYWYRQALGQGPEFLTYFNYEAQQDKSGLPNDRFSAERPEGSISTLTIQRTEQRDSAMYRCASSLLTSGENEQFFGPGTRLTVL.